A selection of T cell receptor beta chains follows, all from one sample in a study of blood T cell repertoires in COVID-19. Profiling relied on immunoSEQ multiplex PCR, and the TCRdb table lists in-frame clones only, not all of them. The sample shows roughly 98,000 clones, approximately 92% of them seen only once. Sequenced input: peripheral blood. These TCRs come from a woman aged 55-70 years with active COVID-19. The CDR3 runs from the conserved cysteine through the conserved F or W. Fields, in order: CDR3 length, V gene, J gene, D gene, clone size, CDR3 protein, CDR3 DNA. D genes are given only for firm matches. Expanded clones get a size class; other rows say once, few or many, or leave the size out.

>13|TRBV18|TRBJ1-1|TRBD1|-
CASSTQGGTEAFF
TGTGCCAGCTCAACACAGGGGGGGACTGAAGCTTTCTTT
>16|TRBV19|TRBJ1-5|TRBD1|few
CASSTWTGQSNQPQHF
TGTGCCAGTAGTACCTGGACAGGGCAGAGCAATCAGCCCCAGCATTTT
>14|TRBV29-1|TRBJ2-1|-|-
CSVEVGGGNNEQFF
TGCAGCGTTGAAGTCGGAGGGGGCAACAATGAGCAGTTCTTC
>15|TRBV3-1/TRBV3-2|TRBJ1-1|TRBD1|once
CASSQNRGSNTEAFF
TGTGCCAGCAGCCAGAACAGGGGGTCGAACACTGAAGCTTTCTTT
>15|TRBV28|TRBJ2-1|-|-
CASITAGAKYNEQFF
TGTGCCAGCATCACCGCGGGGGCCAAGTACAATGAGCAGTTCTTC
>12|TRBV4-3|TRBJ1-6|-|-
CASSHSNSPLHF
TGCGCCAGCAGCCATTCAAATTCACCCCTCCACTTT
>14|TRBV28|TRBJ2-5|-|-
CARNRRGGGETQYF
TGTGCCAGAAACCGAAGGGGGGGCGGGGAGACCCAGTACTTC
>14|TRBV6-5|TRBJ2-7|-|-
CASSYNRGMGEQYF
TGTGCCAGCAGTTACAACCGGGGGATGGGCGAGCAGTACTTC
>15|TRBV18|TRBJ1-2|-|-
CASSPGAGINYGYTF
TGTGCCAGCTCACCAGGGGCAGGGATTAACTATGGCTACACCTTC
>14|TRBV5-4|TRBJ2-1|-|-
CAYLRSGSRNEQFF
TGTGCCTACCTCCGTTCCGGGAGTAGGAATGAGCAGTTCTTC
>16|TRBV7-8|TRBJ1-1|TRBD1|-
CASSPASVGTGDVAFF
TGTGCCAGCAGCCCGGCCTCCGTCGGGACAGGGGACGTAGCTTTCTTT
>15|TRBV30|TRBJ1-6|TRBD1|few
CAWSLGTGGNSPLHF
TGTGCCTGGAGTTTAGGGACAGGGGGAAATTCACCCCTCCACTTT
>12|TRBV2|TRBJ2-1|TRBD1|-
CASSGDSNEQFF
TGTGCCAGCAGTGGGGACAGCAATGAGCAGTTCTTC
>12|TRBV7-2|TRBJ2-7|-|-
CASSQTGYEQYF
TGTGCCAGCAGCCAGACAGGCTACGAGCAGTACTTC
>16|TRBV9|TRBJ2-6|-|-
CASSVWAGSGANVLTF
TGTGCCAGCAGCGTATGGGCGGGCTCTGGGGCCAACGTCCTGACTTTC
>16|TRBV3-1/TRBV3-2|TRBJ2-1|TRBD2|-
CASSRGTSGSRNEQFF
TGTGCCAGCAGCAGGGGGACTAGCGGGAGTAGAAATGAGCAGTTCTTC
>18|TRBV27|TRBJ2-1|-|-
CASSFRAYRDYPDSEQFF
TGTGCCAGCAGTTTCCGTGCCTACCGGGACTACCCGGACAGTGAGCAGTTCTTC
>15|TRBV30|TRBJ2-2|TRBD1|-
CAWSPSTGQAGELFF
TGTGCCTGGAGTCCCTCGACAGGGCAGGCCGGGGAGCTGTTTTTT
>16|TRBV24-1|TRBJ2-1|TRBD2|-
CATSDLTSGSLNEQFF
TGTGCCACCAGTGATTTGACTAGCGGGAGTCTTAATGAGCAGTTCTTC
>16|TRBV5-4|TRBJ2-3|-|-
CASSLRLTHDGDTQYF
TGTGCCAGCAGCCTTCGACTAACCCATGACGGGGATACGCAGTATTTT
>13|TRBV28|TRBJ2-7|TRBD2|-
CASRSSGSYEQYF
TGTGCCAGCAGGTCTAGCGGGAGTTACGAGCAGTACTTC
>15|TRBV11-2|TRBJ2-1|TRBD1|-
CASSYEQGDYNEQFF
TGTGCCAGCAGCTACGAACAGGGGGACTACAATGAGCAGTTCTTC
>16|TRBV14|TRBJ2-1|TRBD2|-
CASSQVSAGLLNEQFF
TGTGCCAGCAGCCAAGTCTCAGCGGGACTGTTAAATGAGCAGTTCTTC
>15|TRBV10-3|TRBJ1-1|-|once
CAISGRGSANTEAFF
TGTGCCATCAGTGGGCGGGGCAGTGCGAACACTGAAGCTTTCTTT
>14|TRBV2|TRBJ1-5|TRBD1|-
CASHRGDSNQPQHF
TGTGCCAGCCACAGGGGTGATAGCAATCAGCCCCAGCATTTT
>16|TRBV27|TRBJ2-3|-|-
CASTFLRPTGTDTQYF
TGTGCCAGCACCTTTCTCCGTCCTACCGGGACAGATACGCAGTATTTT
>16|TRBV4-1|TRBJ2-7|TRBD2|-
CASSPLGAGETYEQYF
TGCGCCAGCAGCCCGCTGGGAGCGGGAGAGACCTACGAGCAGTACTTC
>16|TRBV6-2/TRBV6-3|TRBJ2-5|-|-
CASSYSRGQGTETQYF
TGTGCCAGCAGTTACTCGAGGGGCCAGGGGACGGAGACCCAGTACTTC
>16|TRBV5-6|TRBJ1-2|-|-
CASRRGLTPQHYGYTF
TGTGCCAGCCGCCGGGGTTTAACCCCCCAACACTATGGCTACACCTTC
>13|TRBV24-1|TRBJ2-1|TRBD2|-
CAIATSGRNEQFF
TGTGCCATCGCGACTAGCGGGAGGAATGAGCAGTTCTTC
>14|TRBV19|TRBJ2-5|-|few
CASSITGGAETQYF
TGTGCCAGTAGTATAACAGGGGGGGCGGAGACCCAGTACTTC
>13|TRBV13|TRBJ2-7|-|-
CASSLRMTDEQYF
TGTGCCAGCAGCTTACGGATGACAGACGAGCAGTACTTC
>16|TRBV3-1/TRBV3-2|TRBJ1-1|TRBD1|-
CASSFRTGTGDTEAFF
TGTGCCAGCAGTTTCCGGACCGGGACAGGGGACACTGAAGCTTTCTTT
>15|TRBV7-8|TRBJ2-7|-|few
CASSFRTMGSGEQYF
TGTGCCAGCAGCTTCCGCACTATGGGTTCGGGCGAGCAGTACTTC
>14|TRBV2|TRBJ2-7|-|-
CASSLTAGLYEQYF
TGTGCCAGCAGTCTAACCGCGGGCCTCTACGAGCAGTACTTC
>20|TRBV4-3|TRBJ2-2|TRBD2|-
CASSQSLLAGGSTNTGELFF
TGCGCCAGCAGCCAAAGTTTACTAGCGGGGGGTTCAACGAACACCGGGGAGCTGTTTTTT
>15|TRBV6-5|TRBJ2-3|-|-
CASSSTNGIAYTQYF
TGTGCCAGCAGTTCGACTAACGGGATTGCATATACGCAGTATTTT
>16|TRBV14|TRBJ2-3|-|-
CASSLQAGTAADTQYF
TGTGCCAGCAGCCTCCAGGCTGGTACCGCTGCAGATACGCAGTATTTT
>15|TRBV5-1|TRBJ2-1|TRBD2|-
CASSDRAGGPVEQFF
TGCGCCAGCAGCGATAGAGCGGGAGGGCCTGTTGAGCAGTTCTTC
>14|TRBV14|TRBJ2-1|-|-
CASSRHSPNNEQFF
TGTGCCAGCAGCCGTCACTCGCCTAACAATGAGCAGTTCTTC
>13|TRBV12-3/TRBV12-4|TRBJ1-5|-|-
CASSFDRNQPQHF
TGTGCCAGCAGTTTTGACAGAAATCAGCCCCAGCATTTT
>18|TRBV7-8|TRBJ2-3|TRBD2|-
CASSFRGTTSGRLDTQYF
TGTGCCAGCAGCTTTCGCGGAACGACTAGCGGACGATTAGATACGCAGTATTTT
>15|TRBV4-2|TRBJ2-3|TRBD2|-
CASSQELAGEDTQYF
TGTGCCAGCAGCCAAGAGCTAGCGGGAGAGGATACGCAGTATTTT